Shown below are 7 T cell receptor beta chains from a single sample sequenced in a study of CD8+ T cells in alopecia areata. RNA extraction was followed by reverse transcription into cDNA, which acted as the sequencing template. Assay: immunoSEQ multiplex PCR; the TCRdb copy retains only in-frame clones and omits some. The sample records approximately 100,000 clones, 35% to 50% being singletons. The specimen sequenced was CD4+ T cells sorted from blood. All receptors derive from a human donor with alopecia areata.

For the CDR3, the DNA is TGCGCCAGCAGCTGGACAGGGGACCCCTCGCGGGAGCAGTACTTC. As protein: CASSWTGDPSREQYF. The rearrangement links TRBV5-1 to TRBJ2-7; TRBD1 matches 9 bases. The V gene end was trimmed by 3 bases and the J gene end by 7 bases; junction bases not matched to a gene: 11. Germline CDR1 SGHRS, CDR2 YFSETQ. The CDR3 loop spans 15 amino acids.

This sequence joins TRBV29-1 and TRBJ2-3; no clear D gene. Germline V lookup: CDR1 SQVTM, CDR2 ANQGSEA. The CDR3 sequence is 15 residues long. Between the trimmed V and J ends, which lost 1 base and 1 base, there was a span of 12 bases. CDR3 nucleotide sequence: TGCAGCGTTGAAGCAGGCCAGACGGGCACAGATACGCAGTATTTT. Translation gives CSVEAGQTGTDTQYF.

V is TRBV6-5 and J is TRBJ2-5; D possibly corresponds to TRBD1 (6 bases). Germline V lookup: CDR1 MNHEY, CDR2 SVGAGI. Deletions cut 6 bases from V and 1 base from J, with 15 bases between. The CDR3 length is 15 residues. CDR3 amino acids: CASSKITGSQETQYF. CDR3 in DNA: TGTGCCAGCAGCAAAATAACAGGGAGCCAAGAGACCCAGTACTTC.

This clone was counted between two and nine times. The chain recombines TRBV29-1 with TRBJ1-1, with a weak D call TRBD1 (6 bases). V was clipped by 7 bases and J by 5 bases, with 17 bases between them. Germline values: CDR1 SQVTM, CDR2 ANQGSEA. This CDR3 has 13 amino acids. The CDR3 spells CSAQGSGGTEAFF. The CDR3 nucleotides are TGCAGCGCCCAGGGGTCTGGGGGAACTGAAGCTTTCTTT.

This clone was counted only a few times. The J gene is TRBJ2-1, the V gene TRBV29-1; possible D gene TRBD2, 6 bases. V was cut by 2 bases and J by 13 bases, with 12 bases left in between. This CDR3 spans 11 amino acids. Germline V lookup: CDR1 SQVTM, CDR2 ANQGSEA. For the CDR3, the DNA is TGCAGCGTTGAAAAGTCTAGCGTTCAGTTCTTC. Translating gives CSVEKSSVQFF.

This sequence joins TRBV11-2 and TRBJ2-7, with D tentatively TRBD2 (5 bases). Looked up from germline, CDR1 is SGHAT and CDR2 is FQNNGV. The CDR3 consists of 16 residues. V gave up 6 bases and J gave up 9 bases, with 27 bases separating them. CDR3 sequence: CASRPNNSSRGTGQYF. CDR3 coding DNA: TGTGCCAGCAGACCCAATAACAGTTCTCGGGGTACGGGGCAGTACTTC.

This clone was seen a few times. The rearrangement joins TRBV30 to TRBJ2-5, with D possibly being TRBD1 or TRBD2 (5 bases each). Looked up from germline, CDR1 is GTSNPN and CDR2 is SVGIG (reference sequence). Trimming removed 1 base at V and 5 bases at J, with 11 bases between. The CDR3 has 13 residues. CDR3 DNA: TGTGCCTGGAGTGGAGAGGGGCGGGAGACCCAGTACTTC. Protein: CAWSGEGRETQYF. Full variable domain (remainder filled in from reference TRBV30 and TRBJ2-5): SQTIHQWPATLVQPVGSPLSLECTVEGTSNPNLYWYRQAAGRGLQLLFYSVGIGQISSEVPQNLSASRPQDRQFILSSKKLLLSDSGFYLCAWSGEGRETQYFGPGTRLLVL.